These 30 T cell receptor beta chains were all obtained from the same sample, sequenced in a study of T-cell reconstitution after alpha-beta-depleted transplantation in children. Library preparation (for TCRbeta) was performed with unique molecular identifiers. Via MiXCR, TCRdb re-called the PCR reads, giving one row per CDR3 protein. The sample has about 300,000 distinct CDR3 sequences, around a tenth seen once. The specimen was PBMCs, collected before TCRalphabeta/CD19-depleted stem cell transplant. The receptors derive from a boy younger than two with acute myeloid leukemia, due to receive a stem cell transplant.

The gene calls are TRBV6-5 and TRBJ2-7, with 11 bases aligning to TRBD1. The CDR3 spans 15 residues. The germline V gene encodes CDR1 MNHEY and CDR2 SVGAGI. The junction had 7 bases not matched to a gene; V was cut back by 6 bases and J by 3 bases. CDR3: CASSAPGQGVYEQYF. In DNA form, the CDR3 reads TGTGCCAGCAGCGCCCCGGGACAGGGGGTCTACGAGCAGTACTTC.

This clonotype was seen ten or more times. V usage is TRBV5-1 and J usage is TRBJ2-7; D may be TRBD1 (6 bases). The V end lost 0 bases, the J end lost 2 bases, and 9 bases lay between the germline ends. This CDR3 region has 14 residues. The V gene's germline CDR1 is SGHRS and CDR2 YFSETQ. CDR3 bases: TGCGCCAGCAGCTTGGGACAGGCCGCCTACGAGCAGTACTTC. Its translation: CASSLGQAAYEQYF.

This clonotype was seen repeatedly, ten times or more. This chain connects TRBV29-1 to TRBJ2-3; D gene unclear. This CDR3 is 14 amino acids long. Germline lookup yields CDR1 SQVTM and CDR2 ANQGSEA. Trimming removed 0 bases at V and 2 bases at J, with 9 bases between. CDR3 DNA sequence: TGCAGCGTTGAAGAGGCAGGCTACACAGATACGCAGTATTTT. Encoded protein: CSVEEAGYTDTQYF.

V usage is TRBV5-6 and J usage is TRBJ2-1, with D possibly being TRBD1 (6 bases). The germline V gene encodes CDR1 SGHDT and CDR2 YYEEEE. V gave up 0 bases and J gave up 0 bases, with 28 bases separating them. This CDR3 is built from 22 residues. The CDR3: CASSLVLLVAGERTGSYNEQFF. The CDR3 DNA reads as TGTGCCAGCAGCTTGGTACTGTTGGTGGCAGGGGAACGAACAGGCTCCTACAATGAGCAGTTCTTC.

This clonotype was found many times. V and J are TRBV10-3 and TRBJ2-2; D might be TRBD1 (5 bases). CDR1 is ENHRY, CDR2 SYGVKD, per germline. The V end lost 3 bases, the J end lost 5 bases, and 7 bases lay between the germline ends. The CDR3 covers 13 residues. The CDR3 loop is CAISDRVTGELFF. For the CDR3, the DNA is TGTGCCATCAGTGACAGGGTGACCGGGGAGCTGTTTTTT.

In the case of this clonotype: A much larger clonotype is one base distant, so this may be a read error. The CDR3 sequence: CASSLRYPGTSLNTEAFF. CDR3 sequence (DNA): TGTGCCAGCAGTTTAAGGTACCCCGGGACATCCTTGAACACTGAAGCTTTCTTT. V and J are TRBV28 and TRBJ1-1, with D tentatively TRBD1 (6 bases). V was trimmed by 2 bases and J by 0 bases, leaving 19 bases between them. From germline, CDR1 is MDHEN and CDR2 SYDVKM. The CDR3 consists of 18 residues.

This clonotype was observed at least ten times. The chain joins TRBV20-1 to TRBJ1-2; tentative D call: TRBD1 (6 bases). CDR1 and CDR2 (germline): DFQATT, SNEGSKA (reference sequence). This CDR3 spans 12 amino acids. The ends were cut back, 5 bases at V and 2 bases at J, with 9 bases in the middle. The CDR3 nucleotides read TGCAGTGCTCACGGGACAAACTATGGCTACACCTTC. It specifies CSAHGTNYGYTF.

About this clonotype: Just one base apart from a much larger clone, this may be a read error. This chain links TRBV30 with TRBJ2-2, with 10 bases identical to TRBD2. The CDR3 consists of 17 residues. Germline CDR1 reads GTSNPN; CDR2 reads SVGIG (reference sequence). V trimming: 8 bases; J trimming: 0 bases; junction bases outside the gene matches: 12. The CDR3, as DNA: TGTGCCGGGACCACCCCCGGGACTAGCGCGAACACCGGGGAGCTGTTTTTT. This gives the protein CAGTTPGTSANTGELFF.

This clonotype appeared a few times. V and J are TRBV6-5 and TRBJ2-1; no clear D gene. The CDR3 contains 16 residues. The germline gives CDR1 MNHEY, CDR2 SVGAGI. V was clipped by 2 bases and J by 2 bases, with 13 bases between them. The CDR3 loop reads CASSYPKSGTYNEQFF. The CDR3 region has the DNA TGTGCCAGCAGTTACCCAAAATCGGGCACCTACAATGAGCAGTTCTTC.

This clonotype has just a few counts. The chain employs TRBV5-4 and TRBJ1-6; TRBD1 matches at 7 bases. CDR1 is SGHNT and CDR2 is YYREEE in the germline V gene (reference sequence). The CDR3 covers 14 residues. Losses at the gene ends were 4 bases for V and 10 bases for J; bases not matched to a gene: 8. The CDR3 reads CASSPRQGGSPLHF. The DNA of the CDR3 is TGTGCCAGCAGCCCAAGACAGGGTGGATCACCCCTCCACTTT. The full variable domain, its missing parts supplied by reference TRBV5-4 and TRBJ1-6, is ETGVTQSPTHLIKTRGQQVTLRCSSQSGHNTVSWYQQALGQGPQFIFQYYREEENGRGNFPPRFSGLQFPNYSSELNVNALELDDSALYLCASSPRQGGSPLHFGNGTRLTVT.

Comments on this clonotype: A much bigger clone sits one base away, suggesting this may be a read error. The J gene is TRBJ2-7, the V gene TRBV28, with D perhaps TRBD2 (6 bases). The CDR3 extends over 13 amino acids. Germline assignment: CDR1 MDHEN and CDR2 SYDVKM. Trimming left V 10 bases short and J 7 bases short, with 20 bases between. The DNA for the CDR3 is TGTGCCATCAGGGCGACTAGTCCCCTGGAGCAGTACTTC. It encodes CAIRATSPLEQYF.

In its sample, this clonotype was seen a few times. The CDR3 here is CASSPKREGYNEQFF. DNA for the CDR3: TGCGCCAGCAGCCCGAAGCGGGAGGGATACAATGAGCAGTTCTTC. The gene calls are TRBV5-1 and TRBJ2-1, with 10 bases fitting TRBD2. The trim removed 4 bases at V and 4 bases at J, leaving 5 bases unmatched. Germline lookup yields CDR1 SGHRS and CDR2 YFSETQ. The CDR3 consists of 15 residues.

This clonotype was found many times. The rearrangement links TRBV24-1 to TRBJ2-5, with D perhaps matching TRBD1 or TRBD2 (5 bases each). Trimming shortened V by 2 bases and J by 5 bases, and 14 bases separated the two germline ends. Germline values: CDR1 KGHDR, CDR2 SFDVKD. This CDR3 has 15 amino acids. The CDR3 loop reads CATSDSGASGETQYF. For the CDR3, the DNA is TGTGCCACCAGTGATTCCGGGGCCTCGGGGGAGACCCAGTACTTC.

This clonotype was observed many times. CDR3 protein: CSARDRGHTSSYNSPLHF. The CDR3 DNA reads as TGCAGTGCTAGAGATAGGGGACACACCAGCTCCTATAATTCACCCCTCCACTTT. V usage is TRBV20-1 and J usage is TRBJ1-6, with a tentative D call TRBD1 (6 bases). There are 18 residues in the CDR3. Looked up from germline, CDR1 is DFQATT and CDR2 is SNEGSKA (reference sequence). Trimming took 0 bases from V and 0 from J, leaving 15 bases between them.

The CDR3 DNA follows: TGTGCCAGCAGCTTAGGTGCGCCCTCGAACACTGAAGCTTTCTTT. It encodes CASSLGAPSNTEAFF. The chain links TRBV7-2 to TRBJ1-1, with no clear D. The V gene's germline CDR1 is SGHTA and CDR2 FQGNSA. Deletions cut 1 base from V and 1 base from J, with 10 bases between. The CDR3 extends over 15 amino acids.

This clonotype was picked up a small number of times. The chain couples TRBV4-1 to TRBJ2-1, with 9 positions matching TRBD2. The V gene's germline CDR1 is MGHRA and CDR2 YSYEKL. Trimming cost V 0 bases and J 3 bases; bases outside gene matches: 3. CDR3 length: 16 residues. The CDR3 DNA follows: TGCGCCAGCAGCCAAGATCGGCGGGGGGGCTACAATGAGCAGTTCTTC. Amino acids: CASSQDRRGGYNEQFF.

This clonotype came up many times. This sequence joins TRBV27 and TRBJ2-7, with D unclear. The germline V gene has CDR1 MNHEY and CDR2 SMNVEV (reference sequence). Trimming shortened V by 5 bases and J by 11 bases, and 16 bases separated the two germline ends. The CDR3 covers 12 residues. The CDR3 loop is CASSPDGLRKYF. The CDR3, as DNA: TGTGCCAGCAGTCCGGACGGGTTACGAAAGTACTTC.

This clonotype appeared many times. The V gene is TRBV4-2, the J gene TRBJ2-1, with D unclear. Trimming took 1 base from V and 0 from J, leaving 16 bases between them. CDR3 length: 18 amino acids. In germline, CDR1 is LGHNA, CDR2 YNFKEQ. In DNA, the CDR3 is TGTGCCAGCAGCCAAGGGTTATACACATCGAGCTCCTACAATGAGCAGTTCTTC. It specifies CASSQGLYTSSSYNEQFF.

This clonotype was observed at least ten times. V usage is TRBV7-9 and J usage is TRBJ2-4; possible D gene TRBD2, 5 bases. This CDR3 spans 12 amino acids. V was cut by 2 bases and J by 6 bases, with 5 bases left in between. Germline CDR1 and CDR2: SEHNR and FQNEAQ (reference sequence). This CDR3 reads CASSLRGNIQYF. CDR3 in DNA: TGTGCCAGCAGCTTACGGGGAAACATTCAGTACTTC.

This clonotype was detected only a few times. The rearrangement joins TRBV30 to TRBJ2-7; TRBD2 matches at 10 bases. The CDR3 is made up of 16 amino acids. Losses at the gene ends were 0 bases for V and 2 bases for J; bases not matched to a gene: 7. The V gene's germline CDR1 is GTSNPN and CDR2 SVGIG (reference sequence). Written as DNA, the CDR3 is TGTGCCTGGAGTGTATACGGACTAGCGGCAACCTACGAGCAGTACTTC. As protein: CAWSVYGLAATYEQYF.

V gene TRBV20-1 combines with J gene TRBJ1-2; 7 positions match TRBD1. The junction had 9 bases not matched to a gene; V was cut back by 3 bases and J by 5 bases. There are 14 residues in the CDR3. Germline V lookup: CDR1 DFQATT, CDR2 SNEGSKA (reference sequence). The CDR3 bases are TGCAGTGCTAGTAGGCAGGGGGGCAAGTATGGCTACACCTTC. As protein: CSASRQGGKYGYTF.

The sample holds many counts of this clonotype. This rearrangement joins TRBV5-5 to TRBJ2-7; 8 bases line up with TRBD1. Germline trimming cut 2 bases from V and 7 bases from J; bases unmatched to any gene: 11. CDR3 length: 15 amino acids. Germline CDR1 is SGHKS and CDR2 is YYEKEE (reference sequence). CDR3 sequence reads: CASSLTTGASVEQYF. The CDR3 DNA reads TGTGCCAGCAGCTTAACGACAGGGGCCTCGGTAGAGCAGTACTTC.

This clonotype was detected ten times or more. CDR3 loop: CASSPRTSGAQETQYF. CDR3 coding DNA: TGTGCCAGCAGCCCCCGGACTAGCGGGGCGCAAGAGACCCAGTACTTC. The rearrangement uses TRBV7-6 and TRBJ2-5; 12 nucleotides line up with TRBD2. From germline, CDR1 is SGHVS and CDR2 FNYEAQ. The CDR3 length is 16 residues. V shed 5 bases, J shed 2 bases, and the junction held 6 bases outside the gene matches.

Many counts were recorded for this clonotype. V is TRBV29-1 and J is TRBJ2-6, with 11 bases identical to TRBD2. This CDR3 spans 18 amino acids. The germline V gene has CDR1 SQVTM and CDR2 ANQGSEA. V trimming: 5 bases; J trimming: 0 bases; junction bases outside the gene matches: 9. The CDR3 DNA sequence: TGCAGCGTTACCCCAACTAGCGGGAGCCACTCTGGGGCCAACGTCCTGACTTTC. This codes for CSVTPTSGSHSGANVLTF.

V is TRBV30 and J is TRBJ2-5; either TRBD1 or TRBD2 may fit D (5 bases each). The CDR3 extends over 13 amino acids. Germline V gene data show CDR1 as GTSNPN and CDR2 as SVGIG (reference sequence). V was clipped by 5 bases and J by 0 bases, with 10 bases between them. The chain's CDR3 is CAWQPGHQETQYF. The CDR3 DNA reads TGTGCCTGGCAGCCGGGACACCAAGAGACCCAGTACTTC.

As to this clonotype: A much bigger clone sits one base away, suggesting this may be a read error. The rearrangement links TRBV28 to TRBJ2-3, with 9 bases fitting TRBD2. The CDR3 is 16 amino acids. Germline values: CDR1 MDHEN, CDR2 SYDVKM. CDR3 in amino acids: CASSLLGRGGTDTQDF. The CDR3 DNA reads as TGTGCCAGCAGTTTATTGGGGCGGGGGGGCACAGATACGCAGGATTTT.

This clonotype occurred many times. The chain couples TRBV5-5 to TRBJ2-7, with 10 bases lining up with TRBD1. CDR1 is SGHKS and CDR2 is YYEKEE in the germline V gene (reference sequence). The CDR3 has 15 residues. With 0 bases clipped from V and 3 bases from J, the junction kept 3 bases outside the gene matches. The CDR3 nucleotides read TGTGCCAGCAGCTTGGTCGGGACAGGGGTCTACGAGCAGTACTTC. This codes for CASSLVGTGVYEQYF.

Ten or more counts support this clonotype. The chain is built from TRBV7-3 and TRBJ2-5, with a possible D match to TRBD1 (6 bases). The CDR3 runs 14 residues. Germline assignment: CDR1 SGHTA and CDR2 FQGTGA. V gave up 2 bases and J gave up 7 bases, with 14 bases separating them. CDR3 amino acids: CASSLWGPRGTQYF. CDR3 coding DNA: TGTGCCAGCAGCTTATGGGGGCCGAGGGGGACCCAGTACTTC.

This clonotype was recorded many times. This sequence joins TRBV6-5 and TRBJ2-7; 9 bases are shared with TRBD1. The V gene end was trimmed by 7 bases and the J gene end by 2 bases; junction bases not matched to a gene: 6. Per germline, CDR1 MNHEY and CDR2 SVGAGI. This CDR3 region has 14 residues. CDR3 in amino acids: CASTKDRGAYEQYF. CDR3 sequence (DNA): TGTGCCAGCACAAAGGACAGGGGAGCCTACGAGCAGTACTTC.

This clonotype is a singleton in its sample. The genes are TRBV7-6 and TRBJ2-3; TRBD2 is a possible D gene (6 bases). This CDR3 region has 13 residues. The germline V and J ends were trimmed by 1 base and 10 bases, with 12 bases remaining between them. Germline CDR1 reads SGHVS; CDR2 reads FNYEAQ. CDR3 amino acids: CASSLGRGGAQYF. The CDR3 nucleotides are TGTGCCAGCAGCTTAGGGAGGGGCGGTGCGCAGTATTTT.